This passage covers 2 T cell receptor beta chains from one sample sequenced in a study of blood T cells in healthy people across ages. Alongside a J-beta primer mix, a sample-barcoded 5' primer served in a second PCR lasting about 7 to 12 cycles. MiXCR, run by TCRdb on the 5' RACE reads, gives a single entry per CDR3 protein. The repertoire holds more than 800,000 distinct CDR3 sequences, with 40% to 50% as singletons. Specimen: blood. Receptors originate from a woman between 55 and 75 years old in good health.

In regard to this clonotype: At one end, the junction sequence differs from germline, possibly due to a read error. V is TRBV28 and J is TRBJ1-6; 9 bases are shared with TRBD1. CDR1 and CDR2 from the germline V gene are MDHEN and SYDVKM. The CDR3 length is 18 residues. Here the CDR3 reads CASSVHRGQSSYNSPPHF. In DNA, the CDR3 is TGTGCCAGCAGTGTCCACAGGGGGCAGAGCTCCTATAATTCACCCCCCCACTTT.

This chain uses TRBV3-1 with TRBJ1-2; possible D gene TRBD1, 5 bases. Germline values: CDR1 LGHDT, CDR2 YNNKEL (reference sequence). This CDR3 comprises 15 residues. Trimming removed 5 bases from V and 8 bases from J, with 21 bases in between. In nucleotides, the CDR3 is TGTGCCAGCAGCTACGGACAACGGGACGAAGGAGGCTACACCTTC. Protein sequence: CASSYGQRDEGGYTF.